The 19 T cell receptor beta chains below come from one sample, sequenced in a study of blood T cell repertoires in COVID-19. Libraries were prepared by immunoSEQ multiplex PCR; TCRdb keeps only in-frame clonotypes and omits some of them. The table includes nearly 250,000 clones, roughly 86% detected once. Sequencing input: peripheral blood. The receptors were gathered from an elderly woman with COVID-19, enrolled during active disease.

The chain has TRBV9 and TRBJ1-1; D gene uncertain. V lost 0 bases and J 8 bases, leaving 11 bases between the germline ends. The V gene's germline CDR1 is SGDLS and CDR2 YYNGEE. CDR3 length: 13 residues. CDR3 sequence (DNA): TGTGCCAGCAGCGTAGCTCCCGGGAACGAAGCTTTCTTT. Translating gives CASSVAPGNEAFF.

J is TRBJ1-1 and V is TRBV5-1; 9 bases fit TRBD1. Germline V gives CDR1 SGHRS, CDR2 YFSETQ. This CDR3 is built from 15 residues. The junction had 4 bases not matched to a gene; V was cut back by 0 bases and J by 4 bases. CDR3 nucleotide sequence: TGCGCCAGCAGCTTGGGGACAGGGGAGGGCACTGAAGCTTTCTTT. Protein: CASSLGTGEGTEAFF.

This chain links TRBV3-1 (or the pseudogene TRBV3-2) with TRBJ1-1, with D tentatively TRBD1 (5 bases). CDR1 is LGHDT and CDR2 is YNNKEL in the germline V gene (reference sequence). This CDR3 region has 15 residues. Trimming pared 1 base from V and 4 bases from J, leaving 13 bases between. The CDR3 region has the DNA TGTGCCAGCAGCCAAGCTTTCGGGGGAGGCACTGAAGCTTTCTTT. Its protein product is CASSQAFGGGTEAFF.

The CDR3 protein is CASSPDGGSDYGYTF. The DNA for the CDR3 is TGTGCCAGCAGCCCCGACGGGGGTAGTGACTATGGCTACACCTTC. This chain joins TRBV4-2 and TRBJ1-2; tentative D call: TRBD1 (5 bases). V was pared by 4 bases and J by 3 bases, with 15 bases between. Per the germline V gene, CDR1 is LGHNA and CDR2 is YNFKEQ. This CDR3 has 15 amino acids.

V usage is TRBV9 and J usage is TRBJ1-4, with 8 bases lining up with TRBD1. J was trimmed by 8 bases and V by 2 bases; bases with no gene match: 8. From germline, CDR1 is SGDLS and CDR2 YYNGEE. This CDR3 is built from 15 residues. The DNA of the CDR3 is TGTGCCAGCAGCGTTCCAGGGGGCGCGGAGGAAAAACTGTTTTTT. It yields the protein CASSVPGGAEEKLFF.

V usage is TRBV2 and J usage is TRBJ2-3; 8 bases are shared with TRBD2. Germline V gene sequence: CDR1 SNHLY, CDR2 FYNNEI. The V segment lost 4 bases and the J segment 1 base; nucleotides outside the gene matches: 4. This CDR3 comprises 15 residues. The CDR3 sequence is CASSGQAGGTDTQYF. DNA of the CDR3: TGTGCCAGCAGTGGACAAGCGGGGGGCACAGATACGCAGTATTTT. The whole variable domain, remainder taken from reference TRBV2 and TRBJ2-3, is EPEVTQTPSHQVTQMGQEVILRCVPISNHLYFYWYRQILGQKVEFLVSFYNNEISEKSEIFDDQFSVERPDGSNFTLKIRSTKLEDSAMYFCASSGQAGGTDTQYFGPGTRLTVL.

The chain links TRBV6-5 to TRBJ2-5; D may be TRBD1 (5 bases). In germline, CDR1 is MNHEY, CDR2 SVGAGI. The CDR3 contains 12 residues. V was trimmed by 8 bases and J by 6 bases, leaving 13 bases between them. The CDR3 region has the DNA TGTGCCAGCGACAGAATTTCTAAGACCCAGTACTTC. It is translated as CASDRISKTQYF.

The chain has TRBV28 and TRBJ1-2, with D maybe TRBD1 (5 bases). The germline gives CDR1 MDHEN, CDR2 SYDVKM. This CDR3 is built from 13 residues. V was clipped by 4 bases and J by 8 bases, with 14 bases between them. The CDR3 region is CASSSTRVGGYTF. The CDR3 region has the DNA TGTGCCAGCAGTTCAACCAGGGTAGGCGGCTACACCTTC.

The chain joins TRBV7-2 to TRBJ2-1, with 8 positions matching TRBD2. This CDR3 is built from 14 residues. The germline V gene encodes CDR1 SGHTA and CDR2 FQGNSA. V shed 8 bases, J shed 9 bases, and the junction held 12 bases outside the gene matches. CDR3 nucleotides: TGTGCCAGCTTAGATTTAGCGGGGTTCGGTGAGCAGTTCTTC. It codes for CASLDLAGFGEQFF.

CDR3 sequence (DNA): TGTGCCAGCAGCTCCAGGGGCTCTGGGGCCAACGTCCTGACTTTC. It yields the protein CASSSRGSGANVLTF. The chain couples TRBV7-2 to TRBJ2-6, with D perhaps matching TRBD1 (6 bases). Trimming shortened V by 4 bases and J by 0 bases, and 7 bases separated the two germline ends. Germline V gene data show CDR1 as SGHTA and CDR2 as FQGNSA. The CDR3 consists of 15 residues.

V is TRBV6-2 or TRBV6-3 and J is TRBJ1-5, with 8 bases lining up with TRBD1. Germline CDR1 is MNHEY and CDR2 is SVGEGT. The CDR3 has 15 residues. The V gene end was trimmed by 2 bases and the J gene end by 4 bases; junction bases not matched to a gene: 4. The CDR3 nucleotides read TGTGCCAGCAGTTACGACAGGGGCGGGAATCAGCCCCAGCATTTT. Protein product: CASSYDRGGNQPQHF.

V gene TRBV7-2 combines with J gene TRBJ2-1, with 7 bases lining up with TRBD2. The ends lost 5 bases at V and 6 bases at J; junction bases unmatched: 10. Germline assignment: CDR1 SGHTA and CDR2 FQGNSA. The CDR3 consists of 15 residues. The CDR3 loop is CASSTSGTTLNEQFF. CDR3 sequence (DNA): TGTGCCAGCAGCACCAGCGGGACTACCCTCAATGAGCAGTTCTTC.

The CDR3 loop is CASSSGDRVNSPLHF. The DNA of the CDR3 is TGTGCCAGCAGCTCCGGGGACAGGGTAAATTCACCCCTCCACTTT. The chain is built from TRBV7-2 and TRBJ1-6; 9 bases map to TRBD1. From germline, CDR1 is SGHTA and CDR2 FQGNSA. The J segment lost 7 bases and the V segment lost 4 bases, leaving 5 bases of the junction unmatched. This CDR3 has 15 amino acids.

In nucleotides, the CDR3 is TGTGCCAGCAGTTACCAGGGACAGGGGAACACTGAAGCTTTCTTT. Protein sequence: CASSYQGQGNTEAFF. The chain couples TRBV6-6 to TRBJ1-1; 9 bases fit TRBD1. In germline, CDR1 is MNHNY, CDR2 SVGAGI (reference sequence). CDR3 length: 15 residues. The junction had 2 bases not matched to a gene; V was cut back by 2 bases and J by 1 base.

This chain joins TRBV11-1 and TRBJ1-1, with 9 nucleotides matching TRBD1. CDR3 size: 13 residues. Germline V gives CDR1 SGHAT, CDR2 FQDESV (reference sequence). Trimming at V came to 0 bases and at J to 10 bases, leaving 3 bases not matched to a gene. The CDR3 is CASSLAQGARAFF. As DNA, the CDR3 is TGTGCCAGCAGCTTAGCACAGGGGGCGAGAGCTTTCTTT.

The chain carries TRBV29-1 and TRBJ2-7, with TRBD1 matching over 9 bases. The CDR3 runs 13 residues. J gave up 3 bases and V 6 bases, and 6 bases lay outside the gene matches. The germline V gene encodes CDR1 SQVTM and CDR2 ANQGSEA. CDR3 sequence (DNA): TGCAGCGTCCGGGACAGGGCTAGCTACGAGCAGTACTTC. Translating it yields CSVRDRASYEQYF.

The rearrangement uses TRBV29-1 and TRBJ2-1, with 7 bases fitting TRBD1. Per the germline V gene, CDR1 is SQVTM and CDR2 is ANQGSEA. The CDR3 totals 12 residues. The J segment lost 6 bases and the V segment lost 7 bases, leaving 6 bases of the junction unmatched. This CDR3 reads CSDLGQLNEQFF. CDR3 DNA: TGCAGCGACCTGGGACAGCTCAATGAGCAGTTCTTC.

This sequence joins TRBV2 and TRBJ2-5; no reliable D call. Germline assignment: CDR1 SNHLY and CDR2 FYNNEI. V lost 7 bases and J lost 4, with 13 bases in between. CDR3 length: 13 amino acids. In DNA, the CDR3 is TGTGCCAGCACCCAAGAGGTGGGAGAGACCCAGTACTTC. It translates to CASTQEVGETQYF.

This clone was found a few times. The chain combines TRBV27 with TRBJ2-2; 12 bases map to TRBD2. This CDR3 spans 15 amino acids. Unmatched junction bases numbered 4, after V lost 5 bases and J lost 6 bases. Germline CDR1 is MNHEY and CDR2 is SMNVEV (reference sequence). The CDR3: CASSPSGGAPGELFF. The DNA of the CDR3 is TGTGCCAGCAGTCCTAGCGGGGGGGCCCCCGGGGAGCTGTTTTTT.